This T cell receptor beta chain was captured in a study of a mutant IDH1 vaccine in newly diagnosed glioma. In the study overall: Vaccinations were initiated 4-6 weeks following radiotherapy alone, or were given together with temozolomide cycles. Visits designated V12 and V13 were conducted at weeks 35 and 47, respectively.

In regard to this clone: Its antigen is not known.

Germline V gives CDR1 MNHEY, CDR2 SVGAGI. V was shortened by 0 bases and J by 1 base, with 9 bases between the two germline ends. CDR3 length: 16 residues. Clones were sequenced by immunoSEQ multiplex PCR, and TCRdb holds only the in-frame ones, with some missing. The table lists 50,000 to 65,000 clones, roughly 90% of them singletons. Sample time point: week 35, safety follow-up. What each vaccine dose contained was 300 ug of mutant IDH1 20-mer peptide, accompanied by topical imiquimod. The J gene is TRBJ2-2, the V gene TRBV6-5; D ambiguous. This specimen was PBMCs, taken from a glioma patient whose treatment included an IDH1 peptide vaccine. This receptor was obtained from a man aged 35-49 years with glioma. The CDR3 DNA sequence: TGTGCCAGCAGTTACTCGAGGCAGAAGAACACCGGGGAGCTGTTTTTT. Translated, it gives CASSYSRQKNTGELFF.